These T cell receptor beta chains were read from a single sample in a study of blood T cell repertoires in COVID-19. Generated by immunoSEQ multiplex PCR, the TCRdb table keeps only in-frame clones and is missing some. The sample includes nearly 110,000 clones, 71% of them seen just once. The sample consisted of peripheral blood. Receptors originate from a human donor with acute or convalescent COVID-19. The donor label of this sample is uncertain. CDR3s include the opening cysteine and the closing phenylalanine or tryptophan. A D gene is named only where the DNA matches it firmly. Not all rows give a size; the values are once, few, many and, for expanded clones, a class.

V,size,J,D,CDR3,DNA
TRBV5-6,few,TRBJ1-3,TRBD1,CASSLDRGGLLGNTIYF,TGTGCCAGCAGCTTGGACAGGGGCGGCCTCCTCGGAAACACCATATATTTT
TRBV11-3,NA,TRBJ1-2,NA,CASLYEESIYGYTF,TGTGCCAGCTTGTACGAGGAGTCCATTTATGGCTACACCTTC
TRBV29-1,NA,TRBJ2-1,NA,CSVEGQGSNEQFF,TGCAGCGTTGAGGGGCAGGGAAGTAATGAGCAGTTCTTC
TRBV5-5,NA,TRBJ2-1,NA,CASSLVRGRGDEQFF,TGTGCCAGCAGCTTGGTAAGGGGGCGCGGGGATGAGCAGTTCTTC
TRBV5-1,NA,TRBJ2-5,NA,CASSRQGRDQETQYF,TGCGCCAGCAGCCGACAGGGGAGGGACCAAGAGACCCAGTACTTC
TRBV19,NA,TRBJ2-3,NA,CASSILATRDDTQYF,TGTGCCAGTAGTATACTAGCAACCCGAGATGATACGCAGTATTTT
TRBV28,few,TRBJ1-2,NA,CASSSGGVGGYTF,TGTGCCAGCAGCTCAGGCGGGGTGGGTGGCTACACCTTC
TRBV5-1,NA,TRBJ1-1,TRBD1,CASSPPIRTGEAFF,TGCGCCAGCAGCCCACCCATCAGGACAGGGGAAGCTTTCTTT
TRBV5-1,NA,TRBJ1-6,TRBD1,CASSLGQGQGRSPLHF,TGCGCCAGCAGCTTGGGTCAGGGACAGGGGCGCTCACCCCTCCACTTT
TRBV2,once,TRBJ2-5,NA,CASGPETKTQYF,TGTGCCAGCGGCCCGGAGACGAAGACCCAGTACTTC
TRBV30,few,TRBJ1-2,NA,CAWSRGWNYGYTF,TGTGCCTGGAGTCGGGGATGGAACTATGGCTACACCTTC
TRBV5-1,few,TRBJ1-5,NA,CASSPQGTGQPQHF,TGCGCCAGCAGTCCTCAGGGAACTGGGCAGCCCCAGCATTTT
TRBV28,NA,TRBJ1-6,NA,CASTEGAFRGNSPLHF,TGTGCCAGCACCGAAGGGGCGTTTAGGGGTAATTCACCCCTCCACTTT
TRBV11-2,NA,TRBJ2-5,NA,CASSFGRVQETQYF,TGTGCCAGCAGCTTTGGCAGGGTACAAGAGACCCAGTACTTC
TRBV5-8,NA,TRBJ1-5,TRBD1,CASSRGDRSNQPQHF,TGTGCCAGCAGCCGGGGGGACAGGAGCAATCAGCCCCAGCATTTT
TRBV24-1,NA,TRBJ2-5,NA,CATSDFGRETQYF,TGTGCCACCAGTGATTTTGGGCGAGAGACCCAGTACTTC
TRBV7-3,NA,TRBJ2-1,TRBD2,CASSPGGLAGKNEQFF,TGTGCCAGCAGCCCGGGGGGACTAGCGGGGAAGAATGAGCAGTTCTTC
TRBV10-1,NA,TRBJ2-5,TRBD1,CASSDPGQGGLETQYF,TGCGCCAGCAGTGACCCGGGACAGGGAGGTTTGGAGACCCAGTACTTC
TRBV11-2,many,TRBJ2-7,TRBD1,CASSPIRDRVYEQYF,TGTGCCAGCAGCCCCATCCGAGACAGGGTCTACGAGCAGTACTTC
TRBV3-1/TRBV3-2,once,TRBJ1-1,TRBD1,CASSQDLGQVNTEAFF,TGTGCCAGCAGCCAAGATTTAGGACAGGTGAACACTGAAGCTTTCTTT
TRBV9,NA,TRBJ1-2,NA,CASSVGGSYYGYTF,TGTGCCAGCAGCGTAGGTGGGAGCTACTATGGCTACACCTTC
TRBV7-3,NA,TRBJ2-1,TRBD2,CASSTTGTSAYNEQFF,TGTGCCAGCAGCACAACCGGGACTAGTGCCTACAATGAGCAGTTCTTC
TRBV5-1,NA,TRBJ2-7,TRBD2,CASSLAGAGGHSSYEQYF,TGCGCCAGCAGCTTGGCCGGCGCGGGGGGGCATTCGTCCTACGAGCAGTACTTC
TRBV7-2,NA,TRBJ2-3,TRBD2,CASSSWGRLAGAPDTQYF,TGTGCCAGCAGCTCGTGGGGCAGACTAGCGGGGGCCCCCGATACGCAGTATTTT
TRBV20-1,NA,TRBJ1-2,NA,CSASSGDYGYTF,TGCAGTGCTAGTTCGGGGGACTATGGCTACACCTTC
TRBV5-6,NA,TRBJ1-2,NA,CASSLGGLGYTF,TGTGCCAGCAGCTTGGGAGGTCTGGGCTACACCTTC
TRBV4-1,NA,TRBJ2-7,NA,CASSQGAGYEQYF,TGCGCCAGCAGCCAAGGGGCCGGTTACGAGCAGTACTTC
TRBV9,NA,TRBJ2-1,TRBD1,CASSGVGTGTNEQFF,TGTGCCAGCAGCGGCGTCGGGACAGGGACGAATGAGCAGTTCTTC
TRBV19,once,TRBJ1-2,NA,CASSIAGGGVGGYTF,TGTGCCAGTAGTATAGCTGGCGGCGGGGTAGGTGGCTACACCTTC
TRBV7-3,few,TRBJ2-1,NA,CASSLLAQVPYNEQFF,TGTGCCAGCAGCTTATTGGCCCAAGTTCCTTACAATGAGCAGTTCTTC
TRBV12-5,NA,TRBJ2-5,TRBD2,CASGLDAGVETQYF,TGTGCTAGTGGTTTGGACGCGGGGGTTGAGACCCAGTACTTC
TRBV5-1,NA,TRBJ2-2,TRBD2,CASSPPGLAGDTGELFF,TGCGCCAGCAGCCCGCCCGGACTAGCGGGGGACACCGGGGAGCTGTTTTTT
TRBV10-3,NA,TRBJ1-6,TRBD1,CAISGQGYSPLHF,TGTGCCATCAGTGGACAGGGGTATTCACCCCTCCACTTT
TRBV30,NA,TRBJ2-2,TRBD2,CAWRSGTRAGELFF,TGTGCCTGGAGATCCGGGACTAGAGCCGGGGAGCTGTTTTTT
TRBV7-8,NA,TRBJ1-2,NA,CASSIHGLYGYTF,TGTGCCAGCAGCATTCACGGACTCTATGGCTACACCTTC
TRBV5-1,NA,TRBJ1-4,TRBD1,CASQTGTGAEKLFF,TGCGCCAGCCAAACCGGGACAGGGGCCGAAAAACTGTTTTTT
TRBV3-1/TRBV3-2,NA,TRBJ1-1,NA,CASSPGSTWGNTEAFF,TGTGCCAGCAGCCCGGGGTCAACCTGGGGAAACACTGAAGCTTTCTTT
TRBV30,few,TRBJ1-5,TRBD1,CAWSPRGRGSNQPQHF,TGTGCCTGGAGTCCCAGGGGGAGAGGGAGCAATCAGCCCCAGCATTTT
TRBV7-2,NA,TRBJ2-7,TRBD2,CASSLSSGATYEQYF,TGTGCCAGCAGCCTTTCTAGCGGGGCTACCTACGAGCAGTACTTC
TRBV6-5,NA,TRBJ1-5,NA,CASSPHRDNQPQHF,TGTGCCAGCAGCCCCCACAGGGACAATCAGCCCCAGCATTTT
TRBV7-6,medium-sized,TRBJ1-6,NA,CASSLKGQPSSTGIQFRTLHF,TGTGCCAGCAGCTTAAAAGGGCAGCCGTCAAGCACCGGGATCCAGTTTAGAACCCTCCACTTT
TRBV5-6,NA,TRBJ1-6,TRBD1,CASSLGQGYNSPLHF,TGTGCCAGCAGCTTGGGACAGGGGTATAATTCACCCCTCCACTTT
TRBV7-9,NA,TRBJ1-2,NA,CASSLGQNNYGYTF,TGTGCCAGCAGCTTAGGGCAAAATAACTATGGCTACACCTTC
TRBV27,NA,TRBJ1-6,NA,CASSRRRPPDNSPLHF,TGTGCCAGCAGTAGGAGGCGGCCGCCCGATAATTCACCCCTCCACTTT
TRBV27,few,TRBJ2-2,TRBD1,CATQPGQATGELFF,TGTGCCACCCAACCGGGACAGGCCACCGGGGAGCTGTTTTTT
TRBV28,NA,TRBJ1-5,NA,CASSPPRRQPQHF,TGTGCCAGCAGCCCCCCCCGCCGGCAGCCCCAGCATTTT
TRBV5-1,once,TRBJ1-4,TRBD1,CASSLGTGKNEKLFF,TGCGCCAGCAGCTTGGGGACAGGGAAAAATGAAAAACTGTTTTTT
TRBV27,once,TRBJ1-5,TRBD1,CASSLNRGHQPQHF,TGTGCCAGCAGTTTAAACAGGGGTCATCAGCCCCAGCATTTT
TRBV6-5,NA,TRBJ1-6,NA,CASRWGVDNSPLHF,TGTGCCAGCAGGTGGGGGGTGGATAATTCACCCCTCCACTTT
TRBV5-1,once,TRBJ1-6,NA,CASSSTGWSNSPLHF,TGCGCCAGCAGCTCAACAGGGTGGTCCAATTCACCCCTCCACTTT
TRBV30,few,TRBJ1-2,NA,CAWKRHPTANYGYTF,TGTGCCTGGAAGAGACACCCCACAGCTAACTATGGCTACACCTTC